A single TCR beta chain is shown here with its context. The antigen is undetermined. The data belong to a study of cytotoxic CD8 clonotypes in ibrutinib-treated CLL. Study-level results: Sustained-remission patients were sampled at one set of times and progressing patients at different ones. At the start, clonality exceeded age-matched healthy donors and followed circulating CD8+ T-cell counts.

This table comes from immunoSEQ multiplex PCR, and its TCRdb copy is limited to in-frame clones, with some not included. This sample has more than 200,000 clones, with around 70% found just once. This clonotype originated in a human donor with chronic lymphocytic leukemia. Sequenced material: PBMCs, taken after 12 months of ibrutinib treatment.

The CDR3 DNA reads TGTGCCAGCTCACCAGACAGGCGGAACACTGAAGCTTTCTTT. It encodes CASSPDRRNTEAFF. This chain connects TRBV18 to TRBJ1-1, with a tentative D call TRBD1 (6 bases). Per germline, CDR1 KGHSH and CDR2 LQKENI. The germline V and J ends were trimmed by 2 bases and 1 base, with 8 bases remaining between them. This CDR3 is 14 amino acids long.